The TCR beta chain described here comes from a study of T-cell reconstitution after alpha-beta-depleted transplantation in children. Unique molecular identifiers were incorporated during preparation of the TCRbeta library. Via MiXCR, TCRdb re-called the PCR reads, giving one row per CDR3 protein. The top ten clones hold about 4.8% of a sample with a few hundred thousand distinct CDR3 sequences, 9% to 10% of them seen once. The CDR3 extends over 17 amino acids. Germline V gives CDR1 ENHRY, CDR2 SYGVKD. With 3 bases clipped from V and 3 bases from J, the junction kept 5 bases outside the gene matches. In this sample, this clonotype turned up many times.

The gene calls are TRBV10-3 and TRBJ2-1, with TRBD2 matching 13 bases. This specimen was PBMCs from the stem cell graft donor, taken from the stem cell graft. This TCR came from a human donor who donated a stem cell graft to a child with SCID. This CDR3 is CAISDKGTSGNYNEQFF. CDR3 coding DNA: TGTGCCATCAGTGATAAGGGGACTAGCGGGAACTACAATGAGCAGTTCTTC.